This T cell receptor (beta chain) was documented in a study of cytomegalovirus exposure and HLA in healthy donors. The study ran its PCR with 60 Vbeta and 13 Jbeta primers. Repertoires were generated with immunoSEQ multiplex PCR, while TCRdb's copy carries only in-frame clones and drops some. Of 180,000 or so clones listed, roughly four fifths are singletons. Study-wide results and caveats: Apparent HLA restriction characterized most CMV-associated TCR beta chains in a later analysis. Among the CMV-associated chains, a few were confirmed in vitro as specific for CMV antigens. Rarity held for most TCR sequences, but there were some public TCRs that occurred in many donors.

As regards this clone: The antigen is undetermined.

V lost 5 bases and J 8 bases, leaving 12 bases between the germline ends. The germline V gene encodes CDR1 SGHTA and CDR2 FQGTGA. The CDR3 has 13 residues. Sequenced sample: PBMCs. V and J are TRBV7-3 and TRBJ2-2, with D uncertain. This receptor was identified in a man aged 18 to 29 in good health and CMV-seronegative. CDR3 residues: CASSRTVSGELFF. The CDR3 DNA follows: TGTGCCAGCAGCCGTACGGTATCGGGGGAGCTGTTTTTT.